In this sample, the clone carrying this T cell receptor (beta chain) turned up many times. The antigen remains undetermined. Individual cDNA molecules had unique molecular identifiers attached to them by the library. Methods used by the authors: Counting gave a median of roughly 100,000 TCRs per sample, with values ranging from about 23,224 to 750,000. Each CDR3 protein is one row after TCRdb ran MiXCR on the RACE reads. TCRdb's processing, not the authors' own work, is the source of the V and J calls. The sample lists around 130,000 distinct CDR3 sequences, around 8.3% seen once, with 1.5% to 2% in the top ten. The data are from a study of human T cells and chemical hapten exposure. Study-level findings and limits: After DPC sensitization, TCRs above 1 in 1000 frequency showed no change.

Looked up from germline, CDR1 is MGHRA and CDR2 is YSYEKL. The V end lost 0 bases, the J end lost 1 base, and 12 bases lay between the germline ends. The CDR3 totals 16 residues. Time point here: healthy volunteer bleed at 2 weeks. Whole blood that had not been fractionated was the source of extracted total RNA. Input material: whole blood. The TCR comes from a male donor in good health. Some clones in this sample may be carry-over from other donors' samples. The chain carries TRBV4-1 and TRBJ1-1, with no clear D. CDR3 region: CASSQDLGLQNTEAFF. The CDR3 DNA follows: TGCGCCAGCAGCCAAGACCTCGGCCTGCAGAACACTGAAGCTTTCTTT.